Reported below is one T cell receptor (beta chain). Its antigen is not known. Since a much larger clone is just one base distant, this may be a read error. Newly diagnosed hyperthyroidism patients aged 18 to 65 years had disease lasting under 2 months. Clinical symptoms, serum thyroxine, TRAb, thyroid ultrasound and orbital computed tomography informed diagnoses. The data belong to a study of T cells in Graves' hyperthyroidism and ophthalmopathy. Whole-study context: Before treatment of any kind, peripheral blood was taken at initial diagnosis. Study results and caveats: Separation of ophthalmopathy from stable hyperthyroidism was achieved by a 13 V-J model.

RNA transcripts were the template for amplifying TCR beta CDR3 regions. First-round RT-PCR of the TCR CDR3 relied on the HTBI primer set. Via MiXCR, TCRdb re-called the multiplex PCR reads, giving one row per CDR3 protein. The repertoire consists of roughly 720,000 distinct CDR3 sequences, with roughly 17% occurring once and the leading ten covering 15% to 18%. This CDR3 region has 14 residues. Germline loops: CDR1 MDHEN, CDR2 SYDVKM. The chain carries TRBV28 and TRBJ2-5, with a tentative D call TRBD2 (5 bases). Sample: blood. This clonotype originated in a man between 50 and 59 years old with Graves' hyperthyroidism. The CDR3 coding sequence is TGTGCCGGCAGTTTAGGGAGCCCCCAAGAGACCCAGTACTTC. This codes for CAGSLGSPQETQYF.